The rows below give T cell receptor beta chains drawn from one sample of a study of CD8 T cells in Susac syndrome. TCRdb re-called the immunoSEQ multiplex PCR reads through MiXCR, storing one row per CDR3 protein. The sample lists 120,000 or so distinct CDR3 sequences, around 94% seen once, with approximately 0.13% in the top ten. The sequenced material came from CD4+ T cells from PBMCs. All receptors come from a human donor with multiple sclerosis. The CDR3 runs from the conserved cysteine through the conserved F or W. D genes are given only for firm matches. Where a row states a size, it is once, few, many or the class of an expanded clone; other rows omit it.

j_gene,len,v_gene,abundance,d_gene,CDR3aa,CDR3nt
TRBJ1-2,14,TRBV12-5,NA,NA,CASAEYWAGSGYTF,TGTGCTAGTGCTGAATATTGGGCAGGGAGTGGCTACACCTTC
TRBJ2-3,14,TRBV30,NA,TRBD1,CAWSVETGATKGYF,TGTGCCTGGAGTGTAGAGACAGGGGCTACCAAGGGGTATTTT
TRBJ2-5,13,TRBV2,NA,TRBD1,CASSALTGETQYF,TGTGCCAGCAGCGCCTTGACAGGGGAGACCCAGTACTTC
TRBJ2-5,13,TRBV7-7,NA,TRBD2,CASGDYNQETQYF,TGTGCTAGCGGGGACTACAACCAAGAGACCCAGTACTTC
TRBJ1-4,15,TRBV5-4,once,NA,CASSLAPGTNEKLFF,TGTGCCAGCAGCTTAGCACCGGGGACTAATGAAAAACTGTTTTTT
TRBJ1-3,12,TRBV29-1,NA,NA,CSVRERGNTIYF,TGCAGCGTTCGCGAACGAGGAAACACCATATATTTT
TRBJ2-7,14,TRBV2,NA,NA,CASSGVEGSYEQYF,TGTGCCAGCTCCGGGGTCGAGGGTTCCTACGAGCAGTACTTC
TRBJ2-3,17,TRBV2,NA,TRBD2,CASSDKVAGPSTDTQYF,TGTGCCAGCAGTGATAAGGTAGCGGGGCCTAGCACAGATACGCAGTATTTT
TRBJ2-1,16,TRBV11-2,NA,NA,CASSRKGDGGLHEQFF,TGTGCCAGCTCCCGGAAGGGGGACGGCGGACTACATGAGCAGTTCTTC
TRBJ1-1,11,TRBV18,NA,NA,CASSGGAEAFF,TGTGCCAGCTCGGGGGGGGCTGAAGCTTTCTTT
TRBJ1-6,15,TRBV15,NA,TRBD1,CATSRGQGDNSPLHF,TGTGCCACCAGCAGGGGACAGGGGGATAATTCACCCCTCCACTTT
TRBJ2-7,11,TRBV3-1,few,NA,CASSSGPEQYF,TGTGCCAGCTCCTCCGGACCGGAGCAGTACTTC
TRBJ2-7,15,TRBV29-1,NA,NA,CSVASPAGPKDEQYF,TGCAGCGTTGCCTCTCCTGCGGGACCGAAGGACGAGCAGTACTTC
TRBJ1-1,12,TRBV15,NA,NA,CATSRPEGEAFF,TGTGCCACCAGCAGGCCCGAGGGTGAAGCTTTCTTT
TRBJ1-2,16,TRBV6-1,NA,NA,CASSPVRLPLFYGYTF,TGTGCCAGCAGCCCGGTCCGTCTCCCATTGTTCTATGGCTACACCTTC
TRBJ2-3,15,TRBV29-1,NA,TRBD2,CSVTQLAGPGDTQYF,TGCAGCGTGACCCAACTAGCGGGGCCGGGGGATACGCAGTATTTT
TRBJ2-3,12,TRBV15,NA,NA,CATSRGTDTQYF,TGTGCCACCAGCAGAGGCACAGATACGCAGTATTTT
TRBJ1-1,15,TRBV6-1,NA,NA,CASTSGTKMNTEAFF,TGTGCCAGCACCTCCGGGACTAAAATGAACACTGAAGCTTTCTTT
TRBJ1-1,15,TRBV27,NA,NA,CASSLLTSVGSEAFF,TGTGCCAGCAGTTTACTAACGTCTGTCGGCTCTGAAGCTTTCTTT
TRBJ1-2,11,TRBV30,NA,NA,CAWSGRLVDTF,TGTGCCTGGAGTGGACGCCTTGTGGACACCTTC
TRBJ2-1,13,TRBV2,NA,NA,CASSGTGWNEQFF,TGTGCCAGCAGTGGTACAGGATGGAATGAGCAGTTCTTC
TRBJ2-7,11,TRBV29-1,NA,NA,CSVGLEAEQYF,TGCAGCGTTGGCTTAGAGGCCGAGCAGTACTTC
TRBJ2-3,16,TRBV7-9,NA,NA,CASSLAGRGGPDTQYF,TGTGCCAGCAGCTTAGCAGGGAGAGGCGGTCCAGATACGCAGTATTTT
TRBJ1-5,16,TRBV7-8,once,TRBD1,CASSSYRQGSNQPQHF,TGTGCCAGCAGCTCCTACCGACAGGGATCCAATCAGCCCCAGCATTTT
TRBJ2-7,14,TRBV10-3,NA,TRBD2,CAVRTSGSSYEQYF,TGTGCCGTCCGGACTAGCGGGAGTTCCTACGAGCAGTACTTC
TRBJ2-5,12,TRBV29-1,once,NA,CSVMVGRETQYF,TGCAGCGTTATGGTTGGGAGAGAGACCCAGTACTTC
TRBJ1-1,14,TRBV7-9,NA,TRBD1,CASSRLRDSPLAFF,TGTGCCAGCAGCCGACTCCGGGACAGCCCATTAGCTTTCTTT
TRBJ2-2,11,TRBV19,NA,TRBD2,CASGGTGELFF,TGTGCCAGCGGGGGGACCGGGGAGCTGTTTTTT
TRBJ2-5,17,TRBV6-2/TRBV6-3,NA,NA,CASPQAVHRSLQETQYF,TGTGCCAGCCCTCAAGCAGTTCACAGGTCACTCCAAGAGACCCAGTACTTC
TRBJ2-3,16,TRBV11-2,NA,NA,CASSLGTGGSTDTQYF,TGTGCCAGCAGCTTAGGCACCGGGGGCTCCACAGATACGCAGTATTTT
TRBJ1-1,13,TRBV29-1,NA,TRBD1,CSVDRDRDAEAFF,TGCAGCGTAGACAGGGACCGGGATGCTGAAGCTTTCTTT
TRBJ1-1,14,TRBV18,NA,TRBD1,CASSPGTGHTEAFF,TGTGCCAGCTCACCGGGGACAGGTCACACTGAAGCTTTCTTT
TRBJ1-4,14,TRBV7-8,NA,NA,CASSSDATNEKLFF,TGTGCCAGCAGTTCAGACGCAACTAATGAAAAACTGTTTTTT
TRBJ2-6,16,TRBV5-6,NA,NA,CASSLVGPSGANVLTF,TGTGCCAGCAGCTTGGTCGGACCTTCTGGGGCCAACGTCCTGACTTTC
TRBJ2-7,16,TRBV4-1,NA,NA,CASSQVGGRSSYEQYF,TGCGCCAGCAGCCAAGTGGGTGGCAGGTCCTCCTACGAGCAGTACTTC
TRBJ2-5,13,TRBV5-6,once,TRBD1,CASSAQGKETQYF,TGTGCCAGCAGCGCACAGGGGAAAGAGACCCAGTACTTC
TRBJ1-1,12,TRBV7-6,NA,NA,CASSPVNGRAFF,TGTGCCAGCAGCCCCGTCAACGGTAGGGCTTTCTTT
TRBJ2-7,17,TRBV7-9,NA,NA,CASSPRGRTAGSYEQYF,TGTGCCAGCAGCCCCAGGGGGAGGACGGCAGGCTCCTACGAGCAGTACTTC
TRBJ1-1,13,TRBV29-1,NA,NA,CSVEAPLNTEAFF,TGCAGCGTTGAAGCGCCTTTGAACACTGAAGCTTTCTTT
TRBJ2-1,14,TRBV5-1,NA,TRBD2,CASSLTSGDNEQFF,TGCGCCAGCAGCTTGACTAGCGGGGACAATGAGCAGTTCTTC
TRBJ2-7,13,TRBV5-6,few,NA,CASSLRNSYEQYF,TGTGCCAGCAGTCTCAGGAACTCCTACGAGCAGTACTTC
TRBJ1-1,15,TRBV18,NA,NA,CASSPLQGIGSEAFF,TGTGCCAGCTCACCTCTACAGGGAATAGGGTCTGAAGCTTTCTTT
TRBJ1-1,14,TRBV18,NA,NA,CASTLQETNTEAFF,TGTGCCAGCACGTTACAGGAGACGAACACTGAAGCTTTCTTT
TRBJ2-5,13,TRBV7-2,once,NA,CASSPQTAETQYF,TGTGCCAGCAGCCCCCAGACGGCAGAGACCCAGTACTTC
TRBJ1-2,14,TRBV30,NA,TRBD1,CAWSAMDRVYGYTF,TGTGCCTGGAGTGCTATGGACAGGGTGTATGGCTACACCTTC
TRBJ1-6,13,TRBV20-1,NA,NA,CSAREQGGSPLHF,TGCAGTGCTAGGGAACAGGGTGGTTCACCCCTCCACTTT
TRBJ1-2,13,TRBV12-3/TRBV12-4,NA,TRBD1,CASSIGQGYGYTF,TGTGCCAGCAGTATAGGACAGGGTTACGGCTACACCTTC
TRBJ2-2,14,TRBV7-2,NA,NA,CANYNPYGTGELFF,TGTGCCAACTACAACCCTTACGGCACCGGGGAGCTGTTTTTT
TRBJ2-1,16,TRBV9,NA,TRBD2,CASSATGTSGTGEQFF,TGTGCCAGCAGCGCCACCGGGACTAGCGGGACAGGCGAGCAGTTCTTC
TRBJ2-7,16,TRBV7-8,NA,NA,CASSLGSQRRFYEQYF,TGTGCCAGCAGCTTAGGGTCACAGCGAAGATTCTACGAGCAGTACTTC
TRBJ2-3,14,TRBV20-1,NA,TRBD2,CSAFIAGGIDTQYF,TGCAGTGCTTTTATAGCGGGGGGGATAGATACGCAGTATTTT
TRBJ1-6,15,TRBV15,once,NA,CATSREPGAASPLHF,TGTGCCACCAGCAGAGAACCGGGGGCAGCTTCACCCCTCCACTTT
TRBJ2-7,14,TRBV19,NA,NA,CASSTGQFAYEQYF,TGTGCCAGTAGTACTGGACAGTTCGCCTACGAGCAGTACTTC